This T cell receptor (beta chain) stems from a study of T cells in localized non-small cell lung cancer. Profiling relied on immunoSEQ multiplex PCR, and the TCRdb table lists in-frame clones only, not all of them. Of about 9,600 clones detected, approximately 44% appear once; the ten largest clones hold around 3.5%. This clone appeared once. The antigen is undetermined. Germline CDR1 SGDLS, CDR2 YYNGEE. The CDR3 is 15 residues long. V lost 4 bases to trimming and J lost 6 bases, with 16 bases between them. Study-level results: Longer overall survival associated with higher blood T cell density; shorter survival with higher adjacent-lung clonality.

V gene TRBV9 combines with J gene TRBJ1-4; D may be TRBD1 (5 bases). Source: lymph node tissue, taken before any cancer treatment. The clonotype comes from a woman aged 35-75 years with stage I lung adenocarcinoma. The CDR3 DNA is TGTGCCAGCAGCTCCCTGGGTGGGGGTTATGAAAAACTGTTTTTT. This codes for CASSSLGGGYEKLFF.